This T cell receptor (beta chain) was found in a study of Graves' ophthalmopathy and Graves' hyperthyroidism (dated by TCRdb to the late 2010s). Context from the whole study: Peripheral blood was collected at initial diagnosis, before any treatment. In total, over 130 blood samples were TCR-sequenced: around 42 ophthalmopathy, 80 or so hyperthyroidism and about 17 hyperthyroidism-to-ophthalmopathy patients. After sampling, hyperthyroidism patients received methimazole starting at 30 mg daily, and ophthalmopathy patients received high-dose intravenous methylprednisolone. To tell Graves' ophthalmopathy apart from Graves' hyperthyroidism, and to predict which patients would progress to ophthalmopathy, the study relied on TCR beta repertoire signatures. In five or six hyperthyroidism patients, T-cell repertoires of thyroid tissue and blood were compared. A discovery set of 100 patients (around 44 ophthalmopathy, 57 stable hyperthyroidism) was enrolled to explore V-J signatures distinguishing ophthalmopathy from hyperthyroidism. For independent validation, a separate cohort was made up of approximately 19 hyperthyroidism patients plus 17 patients who later progressed from hyperthyroidism to ophthalmopathy.

The research as a whole found: Sample size was not statistically predetermined, and group allocation was not concealed from the investigators. Among expanded thyroid clonotypes with frequency above 0.001, most also showed up in blood, which suggests that blood repertoires may reflect the thyroid immune response. In cross-validation, the 13-signature model distinguished ophthalmopathy from stable hyperthyroidism with more than 85% sensitivity and approximately 81% specificity, while in the test set the corresponding values were 80% and 75%. In validation, the model predicted ophthalmopathy progression with more than 70% sensitivity and 72.22% specificity; fewer than 15 predicted patients were CT-confirmed with GO in a median of approximately six months.

Patients with ophthalmopathy had moderately to severely active disease, with a Clinical Activity Score of 3 or more, a NOSPECS grade of 4 or more, and a disease duration of less than 3 months. Patients were excluded if they had other autoimmune diseases, uncontrolled infections, pregnancy or lactation. Diagnosis relied on clinical symptoms, serum thyroxine, TRAb, thyroid ultrasound and orbital computed tomography. Ficoll-Paque density gradient centrifugation was used to isolate PBMCs from about 10 ml of fresh peripheral blood. Total RNA was extracted using Trizol reagent, and RNA quality was checked on an Agilent 2100 Bioanalyzer. For repertoire sequencing, the TCR beta CDR3 regions were amplified from RNA transcripts. A first-round RT-PCR used HTBI primers with the Qiagen OneStep RT-PCR kit, followed by a second-round multiplex PCR, size selection and purification. The libraries underwent paired-end sequencing with 100 bp reads on an Illumina HiSeq2000. The paper's data handling went like this. SOAPnuke was used for read processing, and reads with adapters, uncalled bases, a mean Phred below 15, or no exact constant-primer or identifier match were discarded. COPE v1.2.5 was used to merge the high-quality paired reads. Each unique nucleotide sequence was treated as a clonotype, and MiTCR v1.1 was used to align the clonotypes to the IMGT TRB V, D and J references. Only V-J combinations with frequency above 0.0001 were analysed, covering 99% to 99.2% of repertoires. For each V-J combination, a TCR clonal expansion and chaos score was defined as F50 clonal expansion divided by the chaos observed in the TCRdist matrix. Welch's t-statistics and random forest were used to narrow the features down to approximately 13 V-J combinations, which were then fed into a naive Bayes classifier. Thyroid-blood repertoire similarity was quantified with the Morisita-Horn index. TCRdb handled the public reads itself, with Q25 trimming in fastp and clone calling in MiXCR, and kept productive beta chains. Every CDR3 protein is listed once, alongside the most common genes and DNA of its rows. It is TCRdb's table, rather than the study itself, that gives the V and J calls and clone size. A total of 300,000 to 400,000 distinct CDR3 sequences appear in this sample, 15% to 20% of them only once. About 12% of the sample goes to the ten largest clones.

A word on this clonotype: It has no known antigen specificity. Per-base quality was not reported, and no clone a single base away is much larger than it.

The cysteine opens and the phenylalanine closes a CDR3 of 16 amino acids. CDR3 DNA only is kept here, 48 bases in frame from base 1. CDR1 and CDR2 are read off the germline V gene as SGHTA and FQGTGA. V is clipped by 5 bases and J by 5 bases, and the sequence between their germline boundaries is 21 bases long. What was sequenced was peripheral blood. The receptor was derived from an adult man with Graves' ophthalmopathy. The chain links TRBV7-3 with TRBJ1-2; too little of a D gene remains to name it. The nucleotide sequence is TGTGCCAGCAGCCCGGAGATCGGCGCGCGAGGATATGGCTACACCTTC. Translated, it reads CASSPEIGARGYGYTF.